A selection of T cell receptor beta chains follows, all from one sample in a study of a mutant IDH1 vaccine in newly diagnosed glioma. Method: immunoSEQ multiplex PCR; TCRdb's copy keeps in-frame clones and lacks some. Of roughly 60,000 clones detected, about 80% appear once; the ten largest clones hold about 6.3%. The antigens for these receptors are not known. The input for sequencing was PBMCs, taken from a glioma patient whose treatment included an IDH1 peptide vaccine. These receptors all come from a man aged 35 to 55 with glioma. The CDR3 runs from the conserved cysteine through the conserved F or W. The listing skips clone size in some rows; elsewhere it reads once, few, many or a size class.

J: TRBJ1-2; size: once; V: TRBV5-1; CDR3: CASSFDLGGYTF
J: TRBJ2-1; size: NA; V: TRBV4-1; CDR3: CASSQDWVGTNGGEQFF
J: TRBJ1-2; size: NA; V: TRBV5-1; CDR3: CASSVQGGDGYTF
J: TRBJ2-3; size: medium-sized; V: TRBV9; CDR3: CASSVGNGAGDTQYF
J: TRBJ1-2; size: NA; V: TRBV5-6; CDR3: CASSLGRGDGYTF
J: TRBJ1-4; size: NA; V: TRBV7-9; CDR3: CASSYVEATNEKLFF
J: TRBJ1-4; size: NA; V: TRBV5-1; CDR3: CASSPHLGRGEKLFF
J: TRBJ2-7; size: NA; V: TRBV29-1; CDR3: CSGVGPSRLAGDEQYF
J: TRBJ2-7; size: NA; V: TRBV10-3; CDR3: CATRQGNSLKYF
J: TRBJ2-3; size: NA; V: TRBV5-1; CDR3: CASSFIAGATDTQYF
J: TRBJ2-3; size: NA; V: TRBV10-3; CDR3: CAISDPASGGTQYF
J: TRBJ1-2; size: NA; V: TRBV4-1; CDR3: CASSQRPPGQNLYGYTF
J: TRBJ1-1; size: NA; V: TRBV30; CDR3: CAWTLFGGGATDTEAFF
J: TRBJ2-3; size: once; V: TRBV7-9; CDR3: CASSSTSGGLDTQYF
J: TRBJ1-4; size: NA; V: TRBV6-5; CDR3: CASSNRQGLGEKLFF
J: TRBJ2-5; size: NA; V: TRBV6-1; CDR3: CASSEGGRRGKETQYF
J: TRBJ1-6; size: NA; V: TRBV7-2; CDR3: CASSYRDRDSPLHF
J: TRBJ2-4; size: once; V: TRBV4-1; CDR3: CASSQFSVGGEDIQYF
J: TRBJ2-5; size: NA; V: TRBV5-1; CDR3: CASSLLGETQYF
J: TRBJ2-7; size: NA; V: TRBV11-1; CDR3: CASRAGEGSGVLRQYF
J: TRBJ2-7; size: NA; V: TRBV10-3; CDR3: CAITTGQSASRQYF
J: TRBJ1-6; size: NA; V: TRBV30; CDR3: CAWSVRAALDSPLHF
J: TRBJ1-2; size: NA; V: TRBV5-5; CDR3: CASSLRSGDYGYTF
J: TRBJ1-2; size: NA; V: TRBV5-6; CDR3: CASSAPAGRGGYTF
J: TRBJ2-1; size: NA; V: TRBV25-1; CDR3: CASSFGGYNEQFF
J: TRBJ1-2; size: NA; V: TRBV7-9; CDR3: CASSLAGGQGNYGYTF
J: TRBJ1-1; size: NA; V: TRBV25-1; CDR3: CASSAPGYNTEAFF
J: TRBJ2-1; size: NA; V: TRBV14; CDR3: CASSRILVSNEQFF
J: TRBJ1-5; size: NA; V: TRBV30; CDR3: CAWSSFGFRQPQHF
J: TRBJ2-7; size: NA; V: TRBV21-1; CDR3: CASRKRQGAYEQYF
J: TRBJ2-1; size: NA; V: TRBV7-6; CDR3: CASSLPGGASYNEQFF
J: TRBJ2-7; size: once; V: TRBV6-5; CDR3: CASSYGRQGGEQYF
J: TRBJ2-6; size: NA; V: TRBV30; CDR3: CAWRIRGPGANVLTF
J: TRBJ1-2; size: NA; V: TRBV19; CDR3: CASSWDLLGYTF
J: TRBJ1-3; size: NA; V: TRBV19; CDR3: CASRRGQGGNTIYF
J: TRBJ1-2; size: NA; V: TRBV6-5; CDR3: CASSLTRTGDIGYTF
J: TRBJ1-2; size: NA; V: TRBV19; CDR3: CASSIIDRRYGYTF
J: TRBJ1-1; size: NA; V: TRBV5-1; CDR3: CASSLDQGNTEAFF
J: TRBJ2-1; size: NA; V: TRBV19; CDR3: CASSHRDWDNEQFF
J: TRBJ1-4; size: few; V: TRBV18; CDR3: CASSLTGGWNEKLFF
J: TRBJ1-2; size: NA; V: TRBV7-2; CDR3: CASSMTDTNYGYTF
J: TRBJ2-5; size: NA; V: TRBV2; CDR3: CASRGSVVETQYF
J: TRBJ2-2; size: NA; V: TRBV2; CDR3: CASRADRLNTGELFF
J: TRBJ2-7; size: few; V: TRBV30; CDR3: CAWSPDRGSLEQYF
J: TRBJ1-1; size: NA; V: TRBV10-1; CDR3: CASSPGHILTGAFF
J: TRBJ1-1; size: few; V: TRBV10-3; CDR3: CAISEDGQGMNTEAFF
J: TRBJ1-2; size: NA; V: TRBV7-9; CDR3: CASSEVAYGYTF
J: TRBJ2-1; size: NA; V: TRBV7-2; CDR3: CASSLNYYNEQFF
J: TRBJ1-1; size: NA; V: TRBV5-4; CDR3: CASSQDTNTEAFF
J: TRBJ1-4; size: NA; V: TRBV5-4; CDR3: CASSPGQVSTNEKLFF
J: TRBJ2-5; size: NA; V: TRBV13; CDR3: CASSSGLAKDGWAQETQYF
J: TRBJ1-4; size: NA; V: TRBV2; CDR3: CASKGQAGIHEKLFF
J: TRBJ2-2; size: NA; V: TRBV6-5; CDR3: CASSYWAGGELFF
J: TRBJ2-1; size: few; V: TRBV11-2; CDR3: CASSLVDEQFF